The following is a T cell receptor beta chain sequence with its context. Measured with immunoSEQ multiplex PCR; TCRdb has only the in-frame clones, and not every one. The table lists 150,000 to 200,000 clones, 85% to 90% of them singletons, with 5.5% to 7% in the top ten. The entry originates in a study of blood T cell repertoires in COVID-19. CDR1 and CDR2 (germline): MGHRA, YSYEKL. The CDR3 is 14 residues long. V was trimmed by 2 bases and J by 2 bases, leaving 10 bases between them. V gene TRBV4-1 combines with J gene TRBJ2-7; D may be TRBD1 (5 bases). The TCR comes from a man in his fifties with active or convalescent COVID-19. Material: peripheral blood. This chain's CDR3 is CASSQITGTYEQYF. CDR3 coding DNA: TGCGCCAGCAGCCAAATCACAGGAACCTACGAGCAGTACTTC.